One T cell receptor (beta chain) is described in this entry. The antigen is not known. The data stem from a study of cytotoxic CD8 clonotypes in ibrutinib-treated CLL. Study conclusions and caveats: Baseline values of clonality outstripped age-matched healthy donors and followed circulating CD8+ T-cell counts.

The table came from immunoSEQ multiplex PCR; TCRdb's copy has only in-frame clones and leaves some out. The table records just over 200,000 clones, 75% to 85% of them present only once. Sample: PBMCs, taken after 12 months of ibrutinib treatment. The receptor was derived from a human donor with chronic lymphocytic leukemia.

In DNA, the CDR3 is TGTGCCAGCAGCTTGGATCGGACTCCAAGCACAGATACGCAGTATTTT. Translated, it gives CASSLDRTPSTDTQYF. V usage is TRBV5-4 and J usage is TRBJ2-3; D is possibly TRBD2 (5 bases). CDR3 size: 16 residues. The V gene lost 0 bases and the J gene lost 0 bases, with 11 bases spanning the gap. Germline V lookup: CDR1 SGHNT, CDR2 YYREEE (reference sequence).